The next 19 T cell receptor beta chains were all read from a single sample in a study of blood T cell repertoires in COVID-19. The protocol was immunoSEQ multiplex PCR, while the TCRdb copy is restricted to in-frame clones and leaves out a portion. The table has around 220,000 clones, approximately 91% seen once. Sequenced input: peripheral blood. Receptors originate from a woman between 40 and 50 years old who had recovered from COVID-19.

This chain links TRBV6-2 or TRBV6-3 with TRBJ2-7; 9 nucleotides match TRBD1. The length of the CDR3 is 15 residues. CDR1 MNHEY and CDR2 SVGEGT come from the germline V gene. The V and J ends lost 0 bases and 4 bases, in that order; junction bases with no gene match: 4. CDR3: CASSYSNRGRYEQYF. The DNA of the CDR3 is TGTGCCAGCAGTTACTCGAACAGGGGGCGATACGAGCAGTACTTC.

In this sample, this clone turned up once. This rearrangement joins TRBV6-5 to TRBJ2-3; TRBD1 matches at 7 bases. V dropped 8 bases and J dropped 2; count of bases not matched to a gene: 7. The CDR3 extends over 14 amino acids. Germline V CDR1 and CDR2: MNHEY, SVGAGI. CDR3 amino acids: CASSETGNTDTQYF. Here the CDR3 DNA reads TGTGCCAGCTCCGAGACAGGGAACACAGATACGCAGTATTTT.

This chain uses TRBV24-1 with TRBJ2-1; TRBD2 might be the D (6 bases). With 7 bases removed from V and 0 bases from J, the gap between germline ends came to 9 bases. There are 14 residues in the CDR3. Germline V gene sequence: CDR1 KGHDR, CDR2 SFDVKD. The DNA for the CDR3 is TGTGCCACCAGCGAGCGGGTCTCCTACAATGAGCAGTTCTTC. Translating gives CATSERVSYNEQFF.

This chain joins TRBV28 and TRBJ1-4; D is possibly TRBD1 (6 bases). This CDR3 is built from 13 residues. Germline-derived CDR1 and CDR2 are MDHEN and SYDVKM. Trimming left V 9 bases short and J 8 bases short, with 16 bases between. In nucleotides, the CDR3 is TGTGCCAGTACCACAGGGCTAAGGGAAAAACTGTTTTTT. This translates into CASTTGLREKLFF.

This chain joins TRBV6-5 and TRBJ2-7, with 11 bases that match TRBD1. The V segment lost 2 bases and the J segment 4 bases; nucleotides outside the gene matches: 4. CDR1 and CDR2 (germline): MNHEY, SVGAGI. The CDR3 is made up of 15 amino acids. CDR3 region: CASSYAGTGGYEQYF. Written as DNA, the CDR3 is TGTGCCAGCAGTTACGCAGGGACAGGGGGTTACGAGCAGTACTTC.

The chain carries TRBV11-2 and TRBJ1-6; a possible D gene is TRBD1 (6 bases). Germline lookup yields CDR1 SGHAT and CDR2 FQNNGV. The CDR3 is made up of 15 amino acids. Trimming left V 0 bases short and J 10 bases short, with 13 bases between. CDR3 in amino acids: CASSLDKGGGSPLHF. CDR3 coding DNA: TGTGCCAGCAGCTTAGATAAGGGAGGGGGATCACCCCTCCACTTT.

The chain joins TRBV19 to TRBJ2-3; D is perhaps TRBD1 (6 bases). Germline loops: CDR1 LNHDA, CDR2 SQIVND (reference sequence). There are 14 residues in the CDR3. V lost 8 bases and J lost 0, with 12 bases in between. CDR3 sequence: CASATGWSTDTQYF. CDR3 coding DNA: TGTGCCAGTGCCACAGGGTGGAGCACAGATACGCAGTATTTT.

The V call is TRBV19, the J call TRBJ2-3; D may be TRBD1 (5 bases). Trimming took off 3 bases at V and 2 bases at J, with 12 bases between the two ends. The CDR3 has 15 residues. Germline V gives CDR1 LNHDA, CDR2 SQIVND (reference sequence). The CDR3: CASSIRETATDTQYF. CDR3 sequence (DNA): TGTGCCAGTAGTATTCGAGAGACAGCCACAGATACGCAGTATTTT.

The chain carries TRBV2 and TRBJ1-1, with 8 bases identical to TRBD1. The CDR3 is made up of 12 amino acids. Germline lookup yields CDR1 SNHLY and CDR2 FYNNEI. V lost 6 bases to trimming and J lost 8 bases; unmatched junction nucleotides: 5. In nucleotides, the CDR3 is TGTGCCAGCAGATCAGGGGGCAAGGAAGCTTTCTTT. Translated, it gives CASRSGGKEAFF. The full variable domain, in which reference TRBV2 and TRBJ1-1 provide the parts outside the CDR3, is EPEVTQTPSHQVTQMGQEVILRCVPISNHLYFYWYRQILGQKVEFLVSFYNNEISEKSEIFDDQFSVERPDGSNFTLKIRSTKLEDSAMYFCASRSGGKEAFFGQGTRLTVV.

The CDR3 region is CASSLTTGGNGNTIYF. The DNA for the CDR3 is TGTGCCAGCAGCTTAACGACAGGGGGGAATGGAAACACCATATATTTT. The rearrangement links TRBV11-2 to TRBJ1-3, with 9 nucleotides matching TRBD1. V dropped 2 bases and J dropped 3; count of bases not matched to a gene: 5. The CDR3 is 16 amino acids. Per the germline V gene, CDR1 is SGHAT and CDR2 is FQNNGV. Full variable domain (outside the CDR3, taken from reference TRBV11-2 and TRBJ1-3): EAGVAQSPRYKIIEKRQSVAFWCNPISGHATLYWYQQILGQGPKLLIQFQNNGVVDDSQLPKDRFSAERLKGVDSTLKIQPAKLEDSAVYLCASSLTTGGNGNTIYFGEGSWLTVV.

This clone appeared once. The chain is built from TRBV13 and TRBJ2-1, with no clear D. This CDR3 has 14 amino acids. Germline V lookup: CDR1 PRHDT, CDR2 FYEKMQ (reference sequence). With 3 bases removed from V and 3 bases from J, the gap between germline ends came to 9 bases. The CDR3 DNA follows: TGTGCCAGCAGCTTTGATGCGCGCTACAATGAGCAGTTCTTC. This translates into CASSFDARYNEQFF.

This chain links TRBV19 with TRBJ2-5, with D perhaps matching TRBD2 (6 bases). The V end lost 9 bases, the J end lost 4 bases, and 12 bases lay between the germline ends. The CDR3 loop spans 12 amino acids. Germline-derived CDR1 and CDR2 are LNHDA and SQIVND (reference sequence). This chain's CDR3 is CASGRGAETQYF. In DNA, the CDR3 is TGTGCCAGCGGACGCGGGGCAGAGACCCAGTACTTC.

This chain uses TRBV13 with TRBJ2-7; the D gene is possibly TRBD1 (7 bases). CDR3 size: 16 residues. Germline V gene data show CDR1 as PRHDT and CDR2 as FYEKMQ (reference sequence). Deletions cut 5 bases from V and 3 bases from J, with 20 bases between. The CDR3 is CASSILSQGGFYEQYF. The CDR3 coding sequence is TGTGCCAGCAGCATCCTGTCGCAGGGGGGATTCTACGAGCAGTACTTC.

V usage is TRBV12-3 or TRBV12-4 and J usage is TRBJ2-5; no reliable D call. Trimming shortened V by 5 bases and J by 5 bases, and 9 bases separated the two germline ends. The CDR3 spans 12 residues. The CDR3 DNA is TGTGCCAGCAGTCCGAGGCGGGAGACCCAGTACTTC. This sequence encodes CASSPRRETQYF.

CDR3 DNA sequence: TGTGCCAGCAGTTTAGACGGAGGCAATTCACCCCTCCACTTT. Its protein is CASSLDGGNSPLHF. The chain is built from TRBV28 and TRBJ1-6; unclear D gene. V lost 2 bases, J lost 7 bases, and 9 bases lay in between. The CDR3 is 14 amino acids. In germline, CDR1 is MDHEN, CDR2 SYDVKM.

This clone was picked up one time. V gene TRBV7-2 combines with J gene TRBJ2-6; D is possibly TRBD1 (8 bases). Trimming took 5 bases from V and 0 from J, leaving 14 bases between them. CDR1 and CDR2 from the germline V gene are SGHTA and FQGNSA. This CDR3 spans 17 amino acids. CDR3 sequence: CASSLTGGVSGANVLTF. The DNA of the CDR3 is TGTGCCAGCAGCCTCACAGGGGGGGTCTCTGGGGCCAACGTCCTGACTTTC.

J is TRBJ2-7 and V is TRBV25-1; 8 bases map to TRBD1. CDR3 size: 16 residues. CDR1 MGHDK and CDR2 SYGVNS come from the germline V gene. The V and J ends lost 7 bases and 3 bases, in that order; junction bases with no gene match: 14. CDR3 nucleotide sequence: TGTGCCAGCATGACAGGGGTAGGGGGAGGTGGCTACGAGCAGTACTTC. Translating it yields CASMTGVGGGGYEQYF.

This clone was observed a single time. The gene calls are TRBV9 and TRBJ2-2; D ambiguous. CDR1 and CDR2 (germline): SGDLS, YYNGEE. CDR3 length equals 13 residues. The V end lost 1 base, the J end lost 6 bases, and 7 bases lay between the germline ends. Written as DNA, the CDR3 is TGTGCCAGCAGCGTAACTACTCCCGGGGAGCTGTTTTTT. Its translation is CASSVTTPGELFF. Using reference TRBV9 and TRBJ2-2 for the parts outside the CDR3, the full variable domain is DSGVTQTPKHLITATGQRVTLRCSPRSGDLSVYWYQQSLDQGLQFLIQYYNGEERAKGNILERFSAQQFPDLHSELNLSSLELGDSALYFCASSVTTPGELFFGEGSRLTVL.

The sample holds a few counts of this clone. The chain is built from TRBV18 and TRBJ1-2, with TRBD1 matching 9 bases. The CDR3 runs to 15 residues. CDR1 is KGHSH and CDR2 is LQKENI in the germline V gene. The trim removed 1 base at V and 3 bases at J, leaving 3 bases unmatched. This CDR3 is CASSPLRQGDYGYTF. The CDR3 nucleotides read TGTGCCAGCTCACCACTTCGACAGGGGGACTATGGCTACACCTTC.